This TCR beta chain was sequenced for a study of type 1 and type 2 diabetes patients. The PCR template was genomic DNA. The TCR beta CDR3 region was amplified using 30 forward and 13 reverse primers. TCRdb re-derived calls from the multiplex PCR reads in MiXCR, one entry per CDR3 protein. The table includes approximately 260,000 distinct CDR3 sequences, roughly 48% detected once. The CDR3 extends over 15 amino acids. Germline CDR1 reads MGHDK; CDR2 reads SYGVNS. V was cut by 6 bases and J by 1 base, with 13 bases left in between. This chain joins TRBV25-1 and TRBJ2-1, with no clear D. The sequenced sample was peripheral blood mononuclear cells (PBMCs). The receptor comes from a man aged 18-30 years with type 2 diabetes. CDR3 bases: TGTGCCAGCAGCTTACCCGGAGTTTCCTACAATGAGCAGTTCTTC. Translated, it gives CASSLPGVSYNEQFF.